One sample yielded the 25 T cell receptor beta chains listed below, sequenced in a study of CD8 T cells in ankylosing spondylitis. Broader study findings: Roughly eight highly homologous variants made up a TCR beta motif that seemed to typify ankylosing spondylitis blood.

These receptors have no known antigen. In TCRdb, the 5' RACE reads were re-called with MiXCR into one record per CDR3 protein. The sample lists 500,000 to 550,000 distinct CDR3 sequences, 10% to 15% occurring once. Material for sequencing was blood, either unsorted or a sorted T cell fraction (not recorded which). These receptors were obtained from a male donor with ankylosing spondylitis.

This clonotype was counted at least ten times. The rearrangement links TRBV5-1 to TRBJ1-2; no definite D call. This CDR3 region has 16 residues. Germline CDR1 and CDR2: SGHRS and YFSETQ. Trimming removed 5 bases from V and 6 bases from J, with 23 bases in between. CDR3 in DNA: TGCGCCAGCAGTTACCAGGTTCTCGAAGGTCTGGATGGCTACACCTTC. This sequence encodes CASSYQVLEGLDGYTF.

This clonotype has at least ten counts. This rearrangement joins TRBV5-1 to TRBJ2-1, with 7 bases matching TRBD2. The length of the CDR3 is 14 residues. Germline CDR1 SGHRS, CDR2 YFSETQ. V was clipped by 3 bases and J by 8 bases; unmatched bases: 8. CDR3 sequence (DNA): TGCGCCAGCAGCTCCCCTAGCGGCAGCGATGAGCAGTTCTTC. This codes for CASSSPSGSDEQFF. The full variable domain, with the rest looked up from reference TRBV5-1 and TRBJ2-1, is KAGVTQTPRYLIKTRGQQVTLSCSPISGHRSVSWYQQTPGQGLQFLFEYFSETQRNKGNFPGRFSGRQFSNSRSEMNVSTLELGDSALYLCASSSPSGSDEQFFGPGTRLTVL.

This clonotype was recorded many times. J is TRBJ2-7 and V is TRBV12-3 or TRBV12-4; D is unclear. V was clipped by 6 bases and J by 5 bases, with 17 bases between them. The CDR3 has 14 residues. This CDR3 is CASSPTQLNHEQYF. The CDR3 DNA is TGTGCCAGCAGCCCGACCCAACTAAACCACGAGCAGTACTTC.

The chain carries TRBV7-9 and TRBJ2-3; tentatively, D is TRBD2 (5 bases). The length of the CDR3 is 17 residues. Germline loops: CDR1 SEHNR, CDR2 FQNEAQ (reference sequence). Trimming stripped 0 bases from V and 0 bases from J, with 13 bases between. CDR3 loop: CASSLALGIASTDTQYF. For the CDR3, the DNA is TGTGCCAGCAGCTTAGCGCTTGGGATAGCGAGCACAGATACGCAGTATTTT. Full variable domain (outside the CDR3, taken from reference TRBV7-9 and TRBJ2-3): DTGVSQNPRHKITKRGQNVTFRCDPISEHNRLYWYRQTLGQGPEFLTYFQNEAQLEKSRLLSDRFSAERPKGSFSTLEIQRTEQGDSAMYLCASSLALGIASTDTQYFGPGTRLTVL.

The V and J genes are TRBV12-3 or TRBV12-4 and TRBJ2-7; D possibly corresponds to TRBD2 (5 bases). V lost 3 bases, J lost 3 bases, and 15 bases lay in between. This CDR3 has 15 amino acids. The CDR3 DNA reads as TGTGCCAGCAGTTTTAGGCTAGCTGGTCTCTACGAGCAGTACTTC. Its translation is CASSFRLAGLYEQYF.

This clonotype has only a few counts. This sequence joins TRBV7-9 and TRBJ2-5; TRBD1 is a possible D gene (5 bases). The V and J ends lost 5 bases and 5 bases respectively, with 15 bases between them. CDR1 and CDR2 (germline): SEHNR, FQNEAQ (reference sequence). The CDR3 consists of 14 residues. The CDR3 reads CASSQIGVKETQYF. The CDR3 DNA follows: TGTGCCAGCAGCCAGATAGGGGTGAAGGAGACCCAGTACTTC.

This clonotype was recorded at least ten times. V is TRBV7-9 and J is TRBJ2-7; tentatively, D is TRBD2 (6 bases). Germline CDR1 SEHNR, CDR2 FQNEAQ (reference sequence). The V and J ends lost 3 bases and 6 bases respectively, with 12 bases between them. The CDR3 spans 13 residues. DNA for the CDR3: TGTGCCAGCAGCTTTGGGGGGTTATCCGAGCAGTACGTC. This codes for CASSFGGLSEQYV.

This clonotype was found a few times. The rearrangement joins TRBV27 to TRBJ1-6; tentatively, D is TRBD1 (6 bases). Looked up from germline, CDR1 is MNHEY and CDR2 is SMNVEV (reference sequence). The length of the CDR3 is 17 residues. Trimming removed 2 bases at V and 0 bases at J, with 11 bases between. CDR3 nucleotides: TGTGCCAGCAGTTTAGTCAGGGGCCTCTCCTATAATTCACCCCTCCACTTT. It encodes CASSLVRGLSYNSPLHF.

This clonotype was counted between two and nine times. This chain uses TRBV20-1 with TRBJ2-3; 8 nucleotides match TRBD2. V was pared by 6 bases and J by 11 bases, with 7 bases of the junction left unmatched. CDR1 is DFQATT, CDR2 SNEGSKA, per germline (reference sequence). CDR3 length: 11 amino acids. The DNA of the CDR3 is TGCAGTGCCCCGGGGGGGCCGGGGCAGTATTTT. Translation gives CSAPGGPGQYF.

This clonotype was counted ten times or more. The chain combines TRBV5-1 with TRBJ1-1, with 8 bases fitting TRBD1. V trimming: 5 bases; J trimming: 1 base; junction bases outside the gene matches: 4. Germline CDR1 and CDR2: SGHRS and YFSETQ. This CDR3 has 14 amino acids. CDR3: CASRPTGGNTEAFF. The CDR3 DNA reads as TGCGCCAGCAGGCCCACAGGGGGGAACACTGAAGCTTTCTTT.

The table lists this clonotype with many counts. The rearrangement uses TRBV12-3 or TRBV12-4 and TRBJ2-7; the D gene is possibly TRBD1 (5 bases). V was shortened by 3 bases and J by 0 bases, with 9 bases between the two germline ends. This CDR3 spans 14 amino acids. The CDR3 sequence: CASSFAGNSYEQYF. In nucleotides, the CDR3 is TGTGCCAGCAGTTTCGCAGGGAACTCCTACGAGCAGTACTTC.

The chain couples TRBV10-1 to TRBJ2-7, with 7 positions matching TRBD2. The CDR3 is 16 amino acids. V was clipped by 0 bases and J by 4 bases; unmatched bases: 9. The germline gives CDR1 WNHNN, CDR2 SYGVQD (reference sequence). The CDR3 reads CASSESGRPGRYEQYF. CDR3 sequence (DNA): TGCGCCAGCAGTGAGTCTGGTCGTCCCGGGAGGTACGAGCAGTACTTC.

The chain joins TRBV11-3 to TRBJ1-2, with 7 positions matching TRBD1. The V gene's germline CDR1 is SGHNT and CDR2 YENEEA. The CDR3 is made up of 15 amino acids. The trim removed 1 base at V and 4 bases at J, leaving 6 bases unmatched. In DNA, the CDR3 is TGTGCCAGCAGCTTAGGCCCGGGACAGTCCTATGGCTACACCTTC. The encoded protein is CASSLGPGQSYGYTF. The full variable domain, in which reference TRBV11-3 and TRBJ1-2 provide the parts outside the CDR3, is EAGVVQSPRYKIIEKKQPVAFWCNPISGHNTLYWYLQNLGQGPELLIRYENEEAVDDSQLPKDRFSAERLKGVDSTLKIQPAELGDSAVYLCASSLGPGQSYGYTFGSGTRLTVV.

This clonotype was seen more than once but under ten times. The chain couples TRBV29-1 to TRBJ1-4, with 9 nucleotides matching TRBD1. Germline-derived CDR1 and CDR2 are SQVTM and ANQGSEA. V was clipped by 2 bases and J by 12 bases; unmatched bases: 10. The CDR3 consists of 14 residues. The CDR3 here is CSVETGGQGTQLFF. For the CDR3, the DNA is TGCAGCGTTGAAACGGGGGGACAGGGAACGCAACTGTTTTTT.

The chain couples TRBV5-1 to TRBJ2-5; possibly TRBD2 for D (5 bases). The CDR3 sequence is 14 residues long. V lost 1 base and J 5 bases, leaving 12 bases between the germline ends. CDR1 and CDR2 (germline): SGHRS, YFSETQ. The CDR3 reads CASSLNSGGETQYF. CDR3 nucleotides: TGCGCCAGCAGCTTGAACAGTGGCGGGGAGACCCAGTACTTC.

V gene TRBV9 combines with J gene TRBJ2-3; the match to TRBD2 covers 8 bases. V was clipped by 0 bases and J by 6 bases; unmatched bases: 12. The CDR3 runs to 17 residues. Germline V CDR1 and CDR2: SGDLS, YYNGEE. The CDR3 DNA is TGTGCCAGCAGCGTAGGTGCTAGCGGGTATCAAGACGATACGCAGTATTTT. Translated: CASSVGASGYQDDTQYF. The complete variable domain, with remaining parts taken from reference TRBV9 and TRBJ2-3, reads DSGVTQTPKHLITATGQRVTLRCSPRSGDLSVYWYQQSLDQGLQFLIQYYNGEERAKGNILERFSAQQFPDLHSELNLSSLELGDSALYFCASSVGASGYQDDTQYFGPGTRLTVL.

This clonotype showed up just a few times. The V call is TRBV9, the J call TRBJ2-1; 9 nucleotides align to TRBD1. V shed 2 bases and J 6 bases; nucleotides not matched to a gene: 6. The CDR3 spans 15 residues. CDR1 and CDR2 (germline): SGDLS, YYNGEE. The DNA for the CDR3 is TGTGCCAGCAGCGTCTGGACAGGGGCCTCCAATGAGCAGTTCTTC. Amino acids: CASSVWTGASNEQFF.

The sample holds many counts of this clonotype. CDR3 DNA: TGTGCCAGCAGTCGAAAGGACAGGTGGAGCTATGGCTACACCTTC. Encoded protein: CASSRKDRWSYGYTF. V usage is TRBV12-3 or TRBV12-4 and J usage is TRBJ1-2; 7 bases agree with TRBD1. The CDR3 consists of 15 residues. Unmatched junction bases numbered 10, after V lost 5 bases and J lost 4 bases.

The chain carries TRBV20-1 and TRBJ2-5; 11 nucleotides match TRBD2. The CDR3 covers 16 residues. CDR1 is DFQATT and CDR2 is SNEGSKA in the germline V gene (reference sequence). Germline trimming cut 4 bases from V and 5 bases from J; bases unmatched to any gene: 12. The CDR3 protein is CSATFSGASGRETQYF. CDR3 coding DNA: TGCAGTGCTACCTTCTCCGGGGCTAGCGGGAGGGAGACCCAGTACTTC.

J is TRBJ1-1 and V is TRBV7-9; D is perhaps TRBD1 (5 bases). The V and J ends lost 1 base and 3 bases respectively, with 12 bases between them. The CDR3 sequence is 15 residues long. Germline V gives CDR1 SEHNR, CDR2 FQNEAQ (reference sequence). This CDR3 reads CASSLVGAGDTEAFF. As DNA, the CDR3 is TGTGCCAGCAGCTTAGTAGGGGCTGGGGACACTGAAGCTTTCTTT.

This clonotype was observed a handful of times. The genes are TRBV3-1 and TRBJ2-4; no reliable D call. Per the germline V gene, CDR1 is LGHDT and CDR2 is YNNKEL (reference sequence). Trimming cost V 0 bases and J 0 bases, with 9 bases left between them. The CDR3 totals 16 residues. This chain's CDR3 is CASSQDGLRAKNIQYF. The CDR3 coding sequence is TGTGCCAGCAGCCAAGATGGCCTGAGAGCCAAAAACATTCAGTACTTC.

This clonotype was seen more than once but under ten times. The chain joins TRBV20-1 to TRBJ2-2, with TRBD2 matching over 14 bases. V was clipped by 5 bases and J by 4 bases; unmatched bases: 0. The CDR3 length is 14 residues. CDR1 DFQATT and CDR2 SNEGSKA come from the germline V gene (reference sequence). The CDR3: CSAGTSGGTGELFF. The CDR3 region has the DNA TGCAGTGCTGGGACTAGCGGGGGCACCGGGGAGCTGTTTTTT.

The chain is built from TRBV7-2 and TRBJ2-2; D is unclear. V lost 6 bases to trimming and J lost 2 bases, with 13 bases between them. The CDR3 consists of 15 residues. The germline CDR1 and CDR2 sequences are SGHTA and FQGNSA. CDR3 amino acids: CASRDTVLNTGELFF. The CDR3 coding sequence is TGTGCCAGCAGAGATACAGTTCTCAACACCGGGGAGCTGTTTTTT.

The CDR3 protein is CASTTLWETSSGANVLTF. CDR3 nucleotide sequence: TGTGCCAGCACCACTCTATGGGAGACGAGCTCTGGGGCCAACGTCCTGACTTTC. V is TRBV12-3 or TRBV12-4 and J is TRBJ2-6; possible D gene TRBD2, 5 bases. V lost 7 bases to trimming and J lost 0 bases, with 19 bases between them. The CDR3 has 18 amino acids.

The J gene is TRBJ1-2, the V gene TRBV29-1, with D perhaps TRBD1 (5 bases). The ends were cut back, 6 bases at V and 4 bases at J, with 18 bases in the middle. The germline V gene has CDR1 SQVTM and CDR2 ANQGSEA. CDR3 length: 14 amino acids. CDR3 coding DNA: TGCAGCGTGGGGGTGGCCGCAGGTAGCTATGGCTACACCTTC. Translated: CSVGVAAGSYGYTF.